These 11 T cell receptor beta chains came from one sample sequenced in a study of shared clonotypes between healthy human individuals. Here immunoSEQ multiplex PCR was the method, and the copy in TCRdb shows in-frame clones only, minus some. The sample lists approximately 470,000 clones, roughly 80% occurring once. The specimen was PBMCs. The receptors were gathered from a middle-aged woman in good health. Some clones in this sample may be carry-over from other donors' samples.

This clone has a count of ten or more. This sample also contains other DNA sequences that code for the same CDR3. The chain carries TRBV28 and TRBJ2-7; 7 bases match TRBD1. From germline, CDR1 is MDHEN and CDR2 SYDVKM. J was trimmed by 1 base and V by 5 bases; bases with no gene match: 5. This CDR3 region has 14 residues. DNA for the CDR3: TGTGCCAGCAGTCCTCCGGGACAGTCCTACGAGCAGTACTTC. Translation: CASSPPGQSYEQYF.

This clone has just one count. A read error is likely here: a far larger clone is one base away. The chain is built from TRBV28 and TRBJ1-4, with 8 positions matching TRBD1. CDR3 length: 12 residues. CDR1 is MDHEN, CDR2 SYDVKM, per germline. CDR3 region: CASSPDREKPFF. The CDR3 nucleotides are TGTGCCAGCAGTCCGGACAGGGAAAAACCGTTTTTT.

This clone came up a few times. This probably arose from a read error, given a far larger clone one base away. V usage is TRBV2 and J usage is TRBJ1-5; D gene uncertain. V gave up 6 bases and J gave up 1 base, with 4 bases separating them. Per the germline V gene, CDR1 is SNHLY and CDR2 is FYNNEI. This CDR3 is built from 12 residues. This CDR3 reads CASRDSNQPQHF. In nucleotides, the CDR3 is TGTGCCAGCAGGGACAGCAATCAGCCCCAGCATTTT.

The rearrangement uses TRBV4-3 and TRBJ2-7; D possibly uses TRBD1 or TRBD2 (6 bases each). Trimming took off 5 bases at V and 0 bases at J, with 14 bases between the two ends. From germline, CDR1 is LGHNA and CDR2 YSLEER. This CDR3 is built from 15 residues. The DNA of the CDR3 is TGCGCCAGCAGCTACGTGAGGGGGGACTCCTACGAGCAGTACTTC. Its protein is CASSYVRGDSYEQYF.

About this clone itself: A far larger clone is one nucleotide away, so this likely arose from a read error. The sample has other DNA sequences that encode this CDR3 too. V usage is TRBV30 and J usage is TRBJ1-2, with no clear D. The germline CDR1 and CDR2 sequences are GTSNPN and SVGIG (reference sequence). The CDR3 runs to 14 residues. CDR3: CAWSVGPSFYGYTF. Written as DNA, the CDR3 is TGTGCCTGGAGTGTCGGGCCTTCCTTCTATGGCTACACATTC.

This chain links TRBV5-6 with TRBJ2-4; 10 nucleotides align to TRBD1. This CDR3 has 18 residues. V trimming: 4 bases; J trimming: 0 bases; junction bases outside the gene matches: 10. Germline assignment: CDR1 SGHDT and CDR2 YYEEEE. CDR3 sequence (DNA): TGTGCCAGCAGCCCAACCCCTGGGGACAGGGGAGCCAAAAACATTCAGTACTTC. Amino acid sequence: CASSPTPGDRGAKNIQYF.

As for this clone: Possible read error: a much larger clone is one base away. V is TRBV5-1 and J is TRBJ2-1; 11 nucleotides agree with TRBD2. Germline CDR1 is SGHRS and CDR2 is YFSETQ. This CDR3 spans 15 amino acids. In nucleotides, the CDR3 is TGCGCCGGCAGCCTCACTAGCGGGAGTATAAATGAGCAGTTCTTC. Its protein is CAGSLTSGSINEQFF.

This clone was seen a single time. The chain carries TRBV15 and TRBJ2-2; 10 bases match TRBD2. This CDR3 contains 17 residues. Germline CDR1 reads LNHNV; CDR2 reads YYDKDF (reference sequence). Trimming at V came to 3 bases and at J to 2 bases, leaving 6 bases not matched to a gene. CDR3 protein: CATSRKGLAPNTGELFF. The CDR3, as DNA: TGTGCCACCAGCAGGAAGGGACTAGCGCCAAACACCGGGGAGCTGTTTTTT.

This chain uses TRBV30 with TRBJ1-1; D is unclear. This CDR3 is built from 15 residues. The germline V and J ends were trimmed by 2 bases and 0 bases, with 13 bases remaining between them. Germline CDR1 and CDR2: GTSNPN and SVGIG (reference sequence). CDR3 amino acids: CAWSKDYYMNTEAFF. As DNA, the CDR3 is TGTGCCTGGAGTAAAGACTACTACATGAACACTGAAGCTTTCTTT.

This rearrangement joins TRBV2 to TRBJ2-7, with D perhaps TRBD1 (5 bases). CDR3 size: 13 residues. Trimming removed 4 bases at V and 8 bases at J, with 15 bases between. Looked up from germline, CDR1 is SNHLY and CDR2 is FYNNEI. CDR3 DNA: TGTGCCAGCAGTGTGGGGCCCTACGAGAAGCAGTACTTC. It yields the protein CASSVGPYEKQYF.

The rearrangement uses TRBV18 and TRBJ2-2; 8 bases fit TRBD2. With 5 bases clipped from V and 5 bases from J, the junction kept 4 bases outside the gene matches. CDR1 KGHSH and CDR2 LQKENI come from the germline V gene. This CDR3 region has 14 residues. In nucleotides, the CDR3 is TGTGCCAGCTCATCACTAGCGGCTACCGGGGAGCTGTTTTTT. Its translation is CASSSLAATGELFF.